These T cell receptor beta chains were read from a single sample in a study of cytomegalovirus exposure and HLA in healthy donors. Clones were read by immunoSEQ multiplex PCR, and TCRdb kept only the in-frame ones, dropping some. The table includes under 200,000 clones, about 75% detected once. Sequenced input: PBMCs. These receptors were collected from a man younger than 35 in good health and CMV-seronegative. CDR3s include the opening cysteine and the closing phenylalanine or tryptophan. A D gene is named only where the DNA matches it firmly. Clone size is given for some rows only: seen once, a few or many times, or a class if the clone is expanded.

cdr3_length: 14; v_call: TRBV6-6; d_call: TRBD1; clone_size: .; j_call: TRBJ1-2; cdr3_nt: TGTGCCAGCAGCGATCCGGGACAGGGAGGCGGCTACACCTTC; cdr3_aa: CASSDPGQGGGYTF
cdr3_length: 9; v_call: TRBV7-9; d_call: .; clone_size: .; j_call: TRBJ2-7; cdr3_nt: TGTGCCAGCAGCTTTAAACAGTACTTC; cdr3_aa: CASSFKQYF
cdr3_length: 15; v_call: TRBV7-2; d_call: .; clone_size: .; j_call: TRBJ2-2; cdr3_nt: TGTGCCAGCAGCTTGCGCCTAGGGGACACCGGGGAGCTGTTTTTT; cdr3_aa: CASSLRLGDTGELFF
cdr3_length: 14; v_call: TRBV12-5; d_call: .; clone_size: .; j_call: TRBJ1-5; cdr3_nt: TGTGCTAGTGGTTCGCAGGGATGGGATCAGCCCCAGCATTTT; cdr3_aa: CASGSQGWDQPQHF
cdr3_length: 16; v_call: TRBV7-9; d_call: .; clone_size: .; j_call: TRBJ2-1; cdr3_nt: TGTGCCAGCAGCTCCAGGGCCAGCCCTGGTTTCGATGAGCAGTTCTTC; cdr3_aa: CASSSRASPGFDEQFF
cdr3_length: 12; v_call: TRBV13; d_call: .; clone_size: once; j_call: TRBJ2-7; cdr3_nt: TGTGCCAGCAGCTTATATAGCTACGAGCAGTACTTC; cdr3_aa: CASSLYSYEQYF
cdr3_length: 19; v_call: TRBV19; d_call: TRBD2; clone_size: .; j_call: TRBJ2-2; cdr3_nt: TGTGCCAGTAACTACCAAGCGGGAGCGTTTGACCCGAACACCGGGGAGCTGTTTTTT; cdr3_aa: CASNYQAGAFDPNTGELFF
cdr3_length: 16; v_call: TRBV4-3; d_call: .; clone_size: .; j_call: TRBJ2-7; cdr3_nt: TGCGCCAGCAGCCGGGATTCCGGGACTGCCTCCTACGAGCAGTACTTC; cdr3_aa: CASSRDSGTASYEQYF
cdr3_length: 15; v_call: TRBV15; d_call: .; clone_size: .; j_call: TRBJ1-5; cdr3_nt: TGTGCCACCAGCCTGGACAGCTATAGCAATCAGCCCCAGCATTTT; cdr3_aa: CATSLDSYSNQPQHF
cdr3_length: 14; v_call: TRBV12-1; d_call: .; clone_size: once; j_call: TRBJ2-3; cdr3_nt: TGTGCCAGCAGCTTTGTGCAGGGCCCCGATACGCAGTATTTT; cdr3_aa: CASSFVQGPDTQYF
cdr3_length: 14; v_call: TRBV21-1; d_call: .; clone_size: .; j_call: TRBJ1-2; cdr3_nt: TGTGCCAGCAGCTTCGGGATAATGGTCTATGGCTACACCTTC; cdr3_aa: CASSFGIMVYGYTF
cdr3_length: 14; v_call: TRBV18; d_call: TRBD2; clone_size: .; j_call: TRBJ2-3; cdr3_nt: TGTGCCAGCTCACCACGACGGGAGGTAGATACGCAGTATTTT; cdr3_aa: CASSPRREVDTQYF
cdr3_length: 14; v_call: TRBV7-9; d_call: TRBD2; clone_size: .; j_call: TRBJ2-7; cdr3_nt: TGTGCCAGCAGCTTCGGTAGCGGGAGGTCCTCCCAGTACTTC; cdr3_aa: CASSFGSGRSSQYF
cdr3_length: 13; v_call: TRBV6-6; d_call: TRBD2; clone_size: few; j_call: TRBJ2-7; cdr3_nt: TGTGCCACCAGGACTAGCGGGAGCTACGAGCAGTACTTC; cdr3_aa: CATRTSGSYEQYF
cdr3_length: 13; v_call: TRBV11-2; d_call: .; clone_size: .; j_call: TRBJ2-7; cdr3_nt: TGTGCCAGCAGCACCAGCCTAGCCGGCGAGCAGTACTTC; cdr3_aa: CASSTSLAGEQYF
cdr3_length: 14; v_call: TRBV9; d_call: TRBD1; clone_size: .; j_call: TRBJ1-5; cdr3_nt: TGTGCCAGCAGCCAGGGACAGGGCAATCAGCCCCAGCATTTT; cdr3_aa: CASSQGQGNQPQHF
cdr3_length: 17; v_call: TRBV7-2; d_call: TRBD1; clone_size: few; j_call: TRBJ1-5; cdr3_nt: TGTGCCAGCAGCTTAGGGACACAGGGGACGGGCAATCAGCCCCAGCATTTT; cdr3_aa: CASSLGTQGTGNQPQHF
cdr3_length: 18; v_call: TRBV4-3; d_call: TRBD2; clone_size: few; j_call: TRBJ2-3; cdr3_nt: TGCGCCAGCAGCCAAGATGGGGTAGCGGGAGCCCGAACAGATACGCAGTATTTT; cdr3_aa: CASSQDGVAGARTDTQYF
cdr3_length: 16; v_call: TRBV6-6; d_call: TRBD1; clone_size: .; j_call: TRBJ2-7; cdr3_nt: TGTGCCAGCAGTTACCTGTTAGACAGGGGGCAACCTAAGCAGTACTTC; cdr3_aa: CASSYLLDRGQPKQYF
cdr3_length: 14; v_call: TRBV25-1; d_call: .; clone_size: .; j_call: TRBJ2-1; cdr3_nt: TGTGCCAGCTCTTCCACAACAGGGTTCAATGAGCAGTTCTTC; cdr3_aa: CASSSTTGFNEQFF
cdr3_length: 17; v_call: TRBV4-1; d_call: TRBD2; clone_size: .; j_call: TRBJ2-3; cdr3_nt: TGCGCCAGCTCATGGGAGGGACTAGCGGGACGTGGCAATACGCAGTATTTT; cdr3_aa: CASSWEGLAGRGNTQYF
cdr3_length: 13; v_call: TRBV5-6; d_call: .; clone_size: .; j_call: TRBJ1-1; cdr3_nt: TGTGCCAGCAGCCCTCCTAGGAGCTCTGGAGCTTTCTTT; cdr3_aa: CASSPPRSSGAFF
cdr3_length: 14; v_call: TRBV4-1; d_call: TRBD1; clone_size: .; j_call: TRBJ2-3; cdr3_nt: TGCGCCAGCAGCCAACCGGACAGGGCAGATACGCAGTATTTT; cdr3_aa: CASSQPDRADTQYF
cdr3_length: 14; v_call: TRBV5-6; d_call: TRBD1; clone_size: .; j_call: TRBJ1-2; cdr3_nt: TGTGCCAGCAGCCCGACAGGGTTAGACCATGGCTACACCTTC; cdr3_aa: CASSPTGLDHGYTF
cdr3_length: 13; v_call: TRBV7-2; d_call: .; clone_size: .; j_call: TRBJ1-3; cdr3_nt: TGTGCCAGCAGCTTAGCGCCCAGGGTGGGTGTACATTTT; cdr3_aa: CASSLAPRVGVHF
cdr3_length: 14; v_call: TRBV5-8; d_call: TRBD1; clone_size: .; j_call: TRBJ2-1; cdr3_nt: TGTGCCAGCAGCTTCGGACAGGGGGGTAATGAGCAGTTCTTC; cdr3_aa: CASSFGQGGNEQFF
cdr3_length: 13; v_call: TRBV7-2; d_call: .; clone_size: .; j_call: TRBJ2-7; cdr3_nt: TGTGCCAGCAGCTTTTTACAGGGAAACGAGCAGTACTTC; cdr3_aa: CASSFLQGNEQYF
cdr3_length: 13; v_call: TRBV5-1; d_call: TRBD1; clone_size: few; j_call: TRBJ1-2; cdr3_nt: TGCGCCAGCAGCCAAGGACAGGGTTATGGCTACACCTTC; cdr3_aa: CASSQGQGYGYTF
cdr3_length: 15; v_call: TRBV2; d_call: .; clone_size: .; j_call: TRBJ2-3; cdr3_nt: TGTGCCAGCAGTCGTAGCCGCCCTAGCACAGATACGCAGTATTTT; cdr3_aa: CASSRSRPSTDTQYF
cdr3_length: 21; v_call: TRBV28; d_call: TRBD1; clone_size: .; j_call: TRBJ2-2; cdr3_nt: TGTGCCAGCAGTTTCTCCCTCCCGGGTTGGGTAACAGGGGCGTTAGCCGGGGAGCTGTTTTTT; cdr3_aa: CASSFSLPGWVTGALAGELFF
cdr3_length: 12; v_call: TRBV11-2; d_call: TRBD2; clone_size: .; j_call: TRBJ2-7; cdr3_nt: TGTGCCAGCAGAGCGGGAGGGCTCGAGCAGTACTTC; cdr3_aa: CASRAGGLEQYF
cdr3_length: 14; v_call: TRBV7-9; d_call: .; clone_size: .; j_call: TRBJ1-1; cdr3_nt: TGTGCCAGCAGCTTTGGCATGTGGAACACTGAAGCTTTCTTT; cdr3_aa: CASSFGMWNTEAFF
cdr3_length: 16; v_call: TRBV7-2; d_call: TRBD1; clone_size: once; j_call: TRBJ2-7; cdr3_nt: TGTGCCAGCAGCCGCCAGCCGGGACAGGGGTCCTACGAGCAGTACTTC; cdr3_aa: CASSRQPGQGSYEQYF
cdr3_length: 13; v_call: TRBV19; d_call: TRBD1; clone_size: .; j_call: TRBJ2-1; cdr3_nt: TGTGCCAGTAGTTCACACCGGGACAGTGGGCAGTTCTTC; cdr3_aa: CASSSHRDSGQFF
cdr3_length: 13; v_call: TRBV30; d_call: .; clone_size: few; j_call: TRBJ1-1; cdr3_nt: TGTGCCTGGAGGCTGGGAGGGAACACTGAAGCTTTCTTT; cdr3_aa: CAWRLGGNTEAFF
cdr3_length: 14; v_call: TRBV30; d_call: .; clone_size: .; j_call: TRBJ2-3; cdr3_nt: TGTGCCTGCCCCAACACATACCGCACAGATACGCAGTATTTT; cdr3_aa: CACPNTYRTDTQYF
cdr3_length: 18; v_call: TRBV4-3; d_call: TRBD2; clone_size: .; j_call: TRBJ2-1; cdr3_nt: TGCGCCAGCAGTCGTGATTCTAGCGGGTCGGGACACAGCAATGAGCAGTTCTTC; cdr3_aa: CASSRDSSGSGHSNEQFF
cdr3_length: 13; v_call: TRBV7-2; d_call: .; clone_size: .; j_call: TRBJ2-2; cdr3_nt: TGTGCCAGCAGCTTGGGACTCGGAGGGGAGCTGTTTTTT; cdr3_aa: CASSLGLGGELFF
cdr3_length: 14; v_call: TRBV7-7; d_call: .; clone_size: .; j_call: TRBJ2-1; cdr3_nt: TGTGCCAGCAGCTTGGGGGGGACATACAATGAGCAGTTCTTC; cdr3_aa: CASSLGGTYNEQFF
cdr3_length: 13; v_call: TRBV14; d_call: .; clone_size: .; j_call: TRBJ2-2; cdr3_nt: TGTGCCGCAGCCGCAGGGGTCGACGGGGAGCTGTTTTTT; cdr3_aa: CAAAAGVDGELFF
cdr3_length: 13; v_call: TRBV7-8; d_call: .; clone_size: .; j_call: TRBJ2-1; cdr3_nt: TGTGCCAGCAGCTTACGACAGTACAATGAGCAGTTCTTC; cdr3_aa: CASSLRQYNEQFF
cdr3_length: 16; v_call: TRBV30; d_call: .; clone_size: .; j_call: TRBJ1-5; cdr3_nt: TGTGCCTGGAGGAACGGCAGGGTCATTTGGAATCAGCCCCAGCATTTT; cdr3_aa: CAWRNGRVIWNQPQHF
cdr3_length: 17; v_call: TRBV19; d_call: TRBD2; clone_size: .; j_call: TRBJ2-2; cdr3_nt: TGTGCCAGTGGGGGGGGGTGGGGTCGCTCATTCACCGGGGAGCTGTTTTTT; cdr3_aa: CASGGGWGRSFTGELFF
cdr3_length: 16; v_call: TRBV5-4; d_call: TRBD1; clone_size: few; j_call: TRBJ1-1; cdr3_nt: TGTGCCAGCAGCCTTGGGACAGGCCTTCGGAACACTGAAGCTTTCTTT; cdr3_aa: CASSLGTGLRNTEAFF
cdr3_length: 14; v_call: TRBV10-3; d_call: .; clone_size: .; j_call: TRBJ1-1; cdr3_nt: TGTGCCATCACACCCAGGGAGGCGGACACTGAAGCTTTCTTT; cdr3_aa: CAITPREADTEAFF